This T cell receptor beta chain came from a study of blood T cells in healthy people across ages. CDR3 size: 12 residues. Germline-derived CDR1 and CDR2 are DFQATT and SNEGSKA (reference sequence). Losses at the gene ends were 5 bases for V and 4 bases for J; bases not matched to a gene: 2. The use of a sample-barcoded 5' primer and a J-beta primer mix characterized a second PCR of roughly 7 to 12 cycles. Each cDNA molecule carried a tag from a template-switch adaptor that contained 12 random nucleotides. MiXCR, run by TCRdb on the 5' RACE reads, gives a single entry per CDR3 protein. Of 650,000 to 800,000 distinct CDR3 sequences in the sample, about 42% are singletons; the top ten hold around 21%. With regard to this clonotype: Antigen: not known.

Whole-study results and caveats: Greater diversity and more naive CD4+ cells were seen in long-lived donors than in aged donors. Across the age range, TCR beta diversity per million T cells fell in a roughly linear way. Using unsorted PBMCs precluded a conclusive naive versus antigen-experienced comparison.

The source of this sequence is a man between 60 and 70 years old in good health. This sequence joins TRBV20-1 and TRBJ1-1; 9 bases are a match to TRBD1. Sequenced material: blood. As DNA, the CDR3 is TGCAGTGCTGCGACAGGGGGCACTGAAGCTTTCTTT. As protein: CSAATGGTEAFF.